This passage covers 9 T cell receptor beta chains from one sample sequenced in a study of blood T cell repertoires in COVID-19. Produced via immunoSEQ multiplex PCR; TCRdb's table is partial and in-frame only. The data hold 150,000 to 200,000 clones, with about 86% observed a single time. The sample was peripheral blood. These receptors all come from a woman aged 80 or older in a cohort sampled during active or convalescent COVID-19.

This clone came up once. The chain joins TRBV11-2 to TRBJ1-1; TRBD1 matches 8 bases. CDR3 length equals 15 residues. Trimming at V came to 5 bases and at J to 1 base, leaving 6 bases not matched to a gene. Germline-derived CDR1 and CDR2 are SGHAT and FQNNGV. The CDR3 coding sequence is TGTGCCAGCAGCCTCTGGACAGGGCCGAACACTGAAGCTTTCTTT. Translation gives CASSLWTGPNTEAFF.

This rearrangement joins TRBV21-1 to TRBJ1-5; TRBD1 reflects the table's D call only, with no check against the DNA. TRBV21-1 is given as a pseudogene. The CDR3 length is 17 residues. The CDR3 loop is CASSIWDRVESDQPQHF. The CDR3 DNA is TGTGCCAGCAGCATTTGGGACAGGGTGGAATCGGATCAGCCCCAGCATTTT.

V is TRBV27 and J is TRBJ2-1, with TRBD2 identical over 10 bases. CDR1 is MNHEY, CDR2 SMNVEV, per germline (reference sequence). V trimming: 6 bases; J trimming: 6 bases; junction bases outside the gene matches: 2. CDR3 length: 13 residues. This CDR3 reads CASRLAGLNEQFF. DNA for the CDR3: TGTGCCAGCAGACTAGCGGGGCTCAATGAGCAGTTCTTC.

The rearrangement joins TRBV6-5 to TRBJ2-3; 9 positions agree with TRBD1. The germline CDR1 and CDR2 sequences are MNHEY and SVGAGI. The V segment lost 0 bases and the J segment 1 base; nucleotides outside the gene matches: 2. The CDR3 contains 16 residues. The CDR3 bases are TGTGCCAGCAGTTACTCGAGGACAGGGGGCACAGATACGCAGTATTTT. Its translation is CASSYSRTGGTDTQYF.

The gene calls are TRBV5-4 and TRBJ1-5; TRBD1 agrees at 7 bases. Germline CDR1 and CDR2: SGHNT and YYREEE (reference sequence). V shed 2 bases, J shed 2 bases, and the junction held 1 base outside the gene matches. CDR3 length: 14 residues. CDR3 DNA: TGTGCCAGCAGCTTTCAGGGGGGCAATCAGCCCCAGCATTTT. Protein sequence: CASSFQGGNQPQHF.

CDR3 loop: CASSYRDRVYNEQFF. The CDR3 DNA follows: TGCGCCAGCAGCTATCGGGACAGGGTTTACAATGAGCAGTTCTTC. This chain connects TRBV5-1 to TRBJ2-1; 9 bases align to TRBD1. Germline V lookup: CDR1 SGHRS, CDR2 YFSETQ. This CDR3 is 15 amino acids long. V shed 3 bases and J 4 bases; nucleotides not matched to a gene: 5.

The count of this clone is one. This rearrangement joins TRBV7-8 to TRBJ2-3; D is unresolved. Germline V gene data show CDR1 as SGHVS and CDR2 as FQNEAQ. Trimming left V 6 bases short and J 0 bases short, with 10 bases between. The CDR3 has 14 amino acids. CDR3: CASSRTISTDTQYF. The CDR3 DNA sequence: TGTGCCAGCAGTCGTACTATAAGCACAGATACGCAGTATTTT.

The chain carries TRBV18 and TRBJ2-5; D remains ambiguous. V was trimmed by 5 bases and J by 4 bases, leaving 8 bases between them. This CDR3 has 12 residues. The germline CDR1 and CDR2 sequences are KGHSH and LQKENI. CDR3 sequence: CASSNGGETQYF. DNA for the CDR3: TGTGCCAGCTCAAACGGCGGAGAGACCCAGTACTTC.

The gene calls are TRBV28 and TRBJ1-4; D gene uncertain. The CDR3 is 14 amino acids. The germline V gene encodes CDR1 MDHEN and CDR2 SYDVKM. The ends were cut back, 0 bases at V and 5 bases at J, with 7 bases in the middle. The CDR3 loop reads CASSLWAENEKLFF. DNA for the CDR3: TGTGCCAGCAGTTTATGGGCAGAAAATGAAAAACTGTTTTTT. Looking up the rest from reference TRBV28 and TRBJ1-4 gives the full variable domain: DVKVTQSSRYLVKRTGEKVFLECVQDMDHENMFWYRQDPGLGLRLIYFSYDVKMKEKGDIPEGYSVSREKKERFSLILESASTNQTSMYLCASSLWAENEKLFFGSGTQLSVL.